The T cell receptor beta chain described here comes from a study of T cell responses to AZD1222 COVID-19 vaccine. Findings of the study overall: The donor group comprised mostly white British people and more females; the analysis possibly underestimated clonal diversity. Baseline seropositivity occurred in only a handful of AZD1222 recipients.

This clone has a handful of counts. Its antigen remains unknown. Trimming stripped 5 bases from V and 0 bases from J, with 12 bases between. Looked up from germline, CDR1 is SGHNT and CDR2 is YYREEE (reference sequence). This CDR3 comprises 15 residues. The method was immunoSEQ multiplex PCR; TCRdb's version includes in-frame clones alone and lacks a portion of them. The table shows about 120,000 clones, with approximately 90% occurring only once. Material: peripheral blood, obtained on day 0 of AZD1222 vaccination. V gene TRBV5-4 combines with J gene TRBJ1-3; D not certain. The origin of this receptor is an adult in good health. This CDR3 reads CASRPEQSSGNTIYF. The CDR3 DNA reads TGTGCCAGCAGACCTGAACAGAGCTCTGGAAACACCATATATTTT. Full variable domain (missing parts from reference TRBV5-4 and TRBJ1-3): ETGVTQSPTHLIKTRGQQVTLRCSSQSGHNTVSWYQQALGQGPQFIFQYYREEENGRGNFPPRFSGLQFPNYSSELNVNALELDDSALYLCASRPEQSSGNTIYFGEGSWLTVV.